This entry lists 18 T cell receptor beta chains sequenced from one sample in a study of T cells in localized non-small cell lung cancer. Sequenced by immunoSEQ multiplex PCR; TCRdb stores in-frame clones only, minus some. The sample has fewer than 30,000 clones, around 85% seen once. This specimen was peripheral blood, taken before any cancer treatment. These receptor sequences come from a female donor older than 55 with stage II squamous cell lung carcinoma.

The CDR3 region has the DNA TGTGCCAGCAGCCAACAGACAGTTGGAGAGACCCAGTACTTC. Residues: CASSQQTVGETQYF. The V gene is TRBV7-2, the J gene TRBJ2-5; the D gene is possibly TRBD1 (5 bases). There are 14 residues in the CDR3. CDR1 is SGHTA, CDR2 FQGNSA, per germline. V lost 5 bases and J lost 4, with 14 bases in between.

The CDR3 is CASSAEQVMNTEAFF. CDR3 DNA sequence: TGTGCCAGCAGCGCCGAACAGGTCATGAACACTGAAGCTTTCTTT. This chain connects TRBV7-2 to TRBJ1-1; D may be TRBD1 (5 bases). The V gene lost 5 bases and the J gene lost 0 bases, with 13 bases spanning the gap. CDR1 is SGHTA, CDR2 FQGNSA, per germline. The CDR3 loop spans 15 amino acids.

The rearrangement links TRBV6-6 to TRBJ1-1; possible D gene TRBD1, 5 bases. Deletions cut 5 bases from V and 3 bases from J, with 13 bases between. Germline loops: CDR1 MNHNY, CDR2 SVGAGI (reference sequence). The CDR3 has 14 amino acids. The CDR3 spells CASSPGTDYTEAFF. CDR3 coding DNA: TGTGCCAGCAGTCCCGGGACGGATTACACTGAAGCTTTCTTT.

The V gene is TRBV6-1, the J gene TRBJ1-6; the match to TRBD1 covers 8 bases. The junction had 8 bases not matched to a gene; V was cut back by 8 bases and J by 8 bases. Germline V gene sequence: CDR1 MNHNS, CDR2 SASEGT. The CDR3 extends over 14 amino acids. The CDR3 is CASGLNRGYSPLHF. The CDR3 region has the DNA TGTGCCAGCGGACTAAACAGGGGGTATTCACCCCTCCACTTT.

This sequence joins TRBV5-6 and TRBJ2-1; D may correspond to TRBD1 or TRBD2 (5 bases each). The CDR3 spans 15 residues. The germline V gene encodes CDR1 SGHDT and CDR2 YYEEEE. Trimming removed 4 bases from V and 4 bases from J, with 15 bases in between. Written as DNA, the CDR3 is TGTGCCAGCAGCAGAAGGGGAGATGGGTACAATGAGCAGTTCTTC. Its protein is CASSRRGDGYNEQFF.

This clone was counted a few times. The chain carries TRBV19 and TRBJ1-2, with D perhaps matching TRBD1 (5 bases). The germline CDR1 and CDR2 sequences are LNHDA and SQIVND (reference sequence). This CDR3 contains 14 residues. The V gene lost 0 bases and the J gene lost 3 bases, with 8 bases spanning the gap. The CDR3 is CASSIDGTYYGYTF. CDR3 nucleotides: TGTGCCAGTAGTATAGACGGGACCTACTATGGCTACACCTTC.

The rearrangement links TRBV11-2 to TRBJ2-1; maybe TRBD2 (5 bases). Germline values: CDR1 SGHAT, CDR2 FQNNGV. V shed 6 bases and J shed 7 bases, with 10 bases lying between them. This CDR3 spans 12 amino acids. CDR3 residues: CASSLSENEQFF. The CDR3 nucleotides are TGTGCCAGCAGTCTTAGCGAAAATGAGCAGTTCTTC. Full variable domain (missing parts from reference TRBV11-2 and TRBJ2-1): EAGVAQSPRYKIIEKRQSVAFWCNPISGHATLYWYQQILGQGPKLLIQFQNNGVVDDSQLPKDRFSAERLKGVDSTLKIQPAKLEDSAVYLCASSLSENEQFFGPGTRLTVL.

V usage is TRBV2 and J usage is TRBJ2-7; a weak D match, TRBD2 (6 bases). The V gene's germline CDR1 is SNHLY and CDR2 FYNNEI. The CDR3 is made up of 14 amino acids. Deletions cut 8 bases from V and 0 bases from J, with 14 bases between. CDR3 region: CASFGGLVSYEQYF. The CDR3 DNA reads TGTGCCAGCTTTGGGGGGTTGGTCTCCTACGAGCAGTACTTC.

CDR3 amino acids: CASSWGLAGVTGELFF. The DNA of the CDR3 is TGCGCCAGCAGTTGGGGCCTAGCGGGAGTGACCGGGGAGCTGTTTTTT. This sequence joins TRBV10-1 and TRBJ2-2; 10 bases align to TRBD2. This CDR3 spans 16 amino acids. V was clipped by 5 bases and J by 5 bases; unmatched bases: 8. The germline V gene has CDR1 WNHNN and CDR2 SYGVQD (reference sequence).

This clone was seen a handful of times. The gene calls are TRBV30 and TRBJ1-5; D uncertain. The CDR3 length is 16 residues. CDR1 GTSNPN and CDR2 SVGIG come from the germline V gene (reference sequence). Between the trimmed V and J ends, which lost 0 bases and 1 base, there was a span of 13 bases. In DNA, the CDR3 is TGTGCCTGGAGTGTAGGTCTGGGTACAAGCAATCAGCCCCAGCATTTT. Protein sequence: CAWSVGLGTSNQPQHF.

CDR3 nucleotide sequence: TGTGCCAGCGGGTGGTCCAACAATGAGCAGTTCTTC. Translating gives CASGWSNNEQFF. This chain uses TRBV27 with TRBJ2-1, with no clear D. V lost 8 bases, J lost 5 bases, and 10 bases lay in between. From germline, CDR1 is MNHEY and CDR2 SMNVEV (reference sequence). The CDR3 runs 12 residues.

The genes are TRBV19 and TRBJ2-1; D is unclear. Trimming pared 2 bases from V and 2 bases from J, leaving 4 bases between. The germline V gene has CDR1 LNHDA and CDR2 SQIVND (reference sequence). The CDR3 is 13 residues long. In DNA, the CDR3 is TGTGCCAGTAGTATAAGTCCCTACAATGAGCAGTTCTTC. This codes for CASSISPYNEQFF.

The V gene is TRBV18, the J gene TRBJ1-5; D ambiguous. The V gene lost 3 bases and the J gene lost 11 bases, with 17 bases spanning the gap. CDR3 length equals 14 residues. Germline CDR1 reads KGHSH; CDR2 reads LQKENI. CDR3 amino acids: CASSPGNEEWAQHF. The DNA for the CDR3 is TGTGCCAGCTCACCGGGGAATGAGGAATGGGCCCAGCATTTT.

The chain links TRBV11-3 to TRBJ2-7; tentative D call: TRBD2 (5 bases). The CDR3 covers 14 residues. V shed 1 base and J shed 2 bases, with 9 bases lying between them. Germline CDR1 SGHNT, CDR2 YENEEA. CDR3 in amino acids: CASSLGQTTYEQYF. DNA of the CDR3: TGTGCCAGCAGCTTAGGCCAGACTACCTACGAGCAGTACTTC.

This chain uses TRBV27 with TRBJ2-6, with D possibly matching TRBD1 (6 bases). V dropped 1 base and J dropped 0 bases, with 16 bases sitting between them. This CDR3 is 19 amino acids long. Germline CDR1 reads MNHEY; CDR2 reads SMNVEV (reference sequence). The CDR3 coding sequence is TGTGCCAGCAGTTTATTAAGGGCAGGGGCCCACTCTGGGGCCAACGTCCTGACTTTC. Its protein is CASSLLRAGAHSGANVLTF.

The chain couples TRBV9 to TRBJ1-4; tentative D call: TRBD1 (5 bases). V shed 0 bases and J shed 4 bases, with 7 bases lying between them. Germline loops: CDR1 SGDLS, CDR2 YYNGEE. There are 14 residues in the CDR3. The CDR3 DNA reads TGTGCCAGCAGCGTAGGGGGGGTTAATGAAAAACTGTTTTTT. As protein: CASSVGGVNEKLFF.

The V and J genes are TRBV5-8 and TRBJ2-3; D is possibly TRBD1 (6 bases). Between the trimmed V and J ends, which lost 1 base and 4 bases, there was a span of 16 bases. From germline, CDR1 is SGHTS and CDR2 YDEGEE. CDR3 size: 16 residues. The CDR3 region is CASSLTIHTGPDTQYF. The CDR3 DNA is TGTGCCAGCAGCTTGACCATACACACAGGGCCAGATACGCAGTATTTT.

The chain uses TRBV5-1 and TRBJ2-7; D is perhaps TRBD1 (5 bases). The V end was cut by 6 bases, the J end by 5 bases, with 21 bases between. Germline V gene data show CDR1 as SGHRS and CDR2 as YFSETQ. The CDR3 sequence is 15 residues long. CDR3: CASTPQRAPRDEQYF. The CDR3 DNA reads TGCGCCAGCACCCCCCAAAGGGCCCCCAGGGACGAGCAGTACTTC.